This entry concerns a single T cell receptor beta chain. This record belongs to a study of blood T cell repertoires in COVID-19. The wider study: The United States, Italy and Spain were the sources of the acute and convalescent COVID-19 samples.

In Seattle, patients joined the study during active infection and were tracked longitudinally. The assay was immunoSEQ multiplex PCR, and TCRdb's table has in-frame clones only and misses some. The table includes some 180,000 clones, about 85% detected once. Trimming shortened V by 5 bases and J by 6 bases, and 14 bases separated the two germline ends. Germline CDR1 and CDR2: SGHTA and FQGNSA. The CDR3 covers 14 residues. The receptor was derived from a woman older than 75 with COVID-19, enrolled during active disease. J is TRBJ1-5 and V is TRBV7-2; perhaps TRBD1 as D (6 bases). The sample consisted of peripheral blood. CDR3 loop: CASSPGQSGQPQHF. As DNA, the CDR3 is TGTGCCAGCAGCCCTGGACAGTCCGGTCAGCCCCAGCATTTT.